These T cell receptor beta chains were read from a single sample in a study of cytomegalovirus exposure and HLA in healthy donors. Method: immunoSEQ multiplex PCR; TCRdb's copy keeps in-frame clones and lacks some. The sample carries approximately 160,000 clones, approximately 96% recorded once. Input material: PBMCs. These receptors all come from a woman aged 18-35 years in good health and CMV-seronegative. Each CDR3 is given with its conserved first and last residue. Fields, in order: CDR3 DNA, CDR3 protein, V gene, clone size, J gene, D gene, CDR3 length. A D gene is named only where the DNA matches it firmly. Some rows have no size entry. The others give once, few or many, or a class for an expanded clone.

CDR3 DNA: TGTGCCAGCAGCGTTCGTAGCGGGGGCACAGATACGCAGTATTTT
CDR3 protein: CASSVRSGGTDTQYF
V gene: TRBV5-4
clone size: NA
J gene: TRBJ2-3
D gene: TRBD2
CDR3 length: 15

CDR3 DNA: TGTGCCAGCAGCTCTCGACTAGCGGGGGGGCCGAGGAACGGGGAGCTGTTTTTT
CDR3 protein: CASSSRLAGGPRNGELFF
V gene: TRBV7-9
clone size: NA
J gene: TRBJ2-2
D gene: TRBD2
CDR3 length: 18

CDR3 DNA: TGCGCCAGCAGCTTGTTGGGGGCCACAGATACGCAGTATTTT
CDR3 protein: CASSLLGATDTQYF
V gene: TRBV5-1
clone size: NA
J gene: TRBJ2-3
D gene: NA
CDR3 length: 14

CDR3 DNA: TGCGCCAGCAGCTCTACCGGACAGTTCACCGGGGAGCTGTTTTTT
CDR3 protein: CASSSTGQFTGELFF
V gene: TRBV5-1
clone size: NA
J gene: TRBJ2-2
D gene: NA
CDR3 length: 15

CDR3 DNA: TGCGCCAGCAGCTCAGGGATGTCCTACGAGCAGTACTTC
CDR3 protein: CASSSGMSYEQYF
V gene: TRBV5-1
clone size: NA
J gene: TRBJ2-7
D gene: NA
CDR3 length: 13

CDR3 DNA: TGTGCCAGCAGCGTCGGTGCAGGGGGTTACAACACTGAAGCTTTCTTT
CDR3 protein: CASSVGAGGYNTEAFF
V gene: TRBV9
clone size: NA
J gene: TRBJ1-1
D gene: TRBD1
CDR3 length: 16

CDR3 DNA: TGTGCCAGCTCACCAGACACTAACTATGGCTACACCTTC
CDR3 protein: CASSPDTNYGYTF
V gene: TRBV18
clone size: NA
J gene: TRBJ1-2
D gene: NA
CDR3 length: 13

CDR3 DNA: TGTGCCAGCAGTTACTCCGGGACAGGGAGGAACTACGAGCAGTACTTC
CDR3 protein: CASSYSGTGRNYEQYF
V gene: TRBV6-6
clone size: NA
J gene: TRBJ2-7
D gene: TRBD1
CDR3 length: 16

CDR3 DNA: TGTGCCAGTAGTATTTCGAAGGCGGGTTCGGACTATGGCTACACCTTC
CDR3 protein: CASSISKAGSDYGYTF
V gene: TRBV19
clone size: NA
J gene: TRBJ1-2
D gene: NA
CDR3 length: 16

CDR3 DNA: TGTGCCAGCAGCGACAGGGTCAGCTCCTACAATGAGCAGTTCTTC
CDR3 protein: CASSDRVSSYNEQFF
V gene: TRBV6-5
clone size: once
J gene: TRBJ2-1
D gene: TRBD1
CDR3 length: 15

CDR3 DNA: TGTGCCAGCAGAGCCGGGAGCAACTATGGCTACACCTTC
CDR3 protein: CASRAGSNYGYTF
V gene: TRBV2
clone size: NA
J gene: TRBJ1-2
D gene: NA
CDR3 length: 13

CDR3 DNA: TGTGCCAGCAGCGTAAGATTGGGACAGCCATCTCGCGAGCAGTACTTC
CDR3 protein: CASSVRLGQPSREQYF
V gene: TRBV13
clone size: NA
J gene: TRBJ2-7
D gene: TRBD1
CDR3 length: 16